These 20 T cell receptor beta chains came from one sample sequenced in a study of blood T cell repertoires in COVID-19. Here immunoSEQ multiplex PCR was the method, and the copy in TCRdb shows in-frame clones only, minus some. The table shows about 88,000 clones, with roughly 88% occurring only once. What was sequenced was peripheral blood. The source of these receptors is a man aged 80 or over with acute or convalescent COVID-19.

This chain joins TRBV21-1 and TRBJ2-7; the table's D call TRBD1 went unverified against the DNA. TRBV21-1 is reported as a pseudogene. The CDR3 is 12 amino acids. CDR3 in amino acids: CASSSGAYEQYF. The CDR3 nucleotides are TGTGCCAGCAGCTCAGGCGCCTACGAGCAGTACTTC.

The CDR3 sequence: CASSYSGGRSADTQYF. Written as DNA, the CDR3 is TGTGCCAGCAGTTACTCGGGCGGGAGAAGTGCAGATACGCAGTATTTT. This chain joins TRBV6-2 or TRBV6-3 and TRBJ2-3; the match to TRBD2 covers 7 bases. The ends lost 0 bases at V and 4 bases at J; junction bases unmatched: 7. Looked up from germline, CDR1 is MNHEY and CDR2 is SVGEGT. This CDR3 has 16 residues.

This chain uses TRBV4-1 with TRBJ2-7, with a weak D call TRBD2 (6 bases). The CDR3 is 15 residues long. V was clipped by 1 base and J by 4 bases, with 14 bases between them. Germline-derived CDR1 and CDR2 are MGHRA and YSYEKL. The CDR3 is CASSQARGTPYEQYF. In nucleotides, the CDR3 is TGCGCCAGCAGCCAAGCCCGCGGGACTCCTTACGAGCAGTACTTC.

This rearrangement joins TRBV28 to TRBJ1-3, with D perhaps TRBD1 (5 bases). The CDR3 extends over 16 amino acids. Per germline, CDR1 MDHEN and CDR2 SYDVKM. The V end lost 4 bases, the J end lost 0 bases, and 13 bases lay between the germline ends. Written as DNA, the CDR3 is TGTGCCAGCAGTTCAACTCCAGGGATCTCTGGAAACACCATATATTTT. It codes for CASSSTPGISGNTIYF.

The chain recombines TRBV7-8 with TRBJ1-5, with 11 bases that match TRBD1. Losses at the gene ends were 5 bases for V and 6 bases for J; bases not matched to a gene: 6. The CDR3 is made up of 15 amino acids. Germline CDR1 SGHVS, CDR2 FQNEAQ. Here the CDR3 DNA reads TGTGCCAGCAGCATTGGACAGGGGGCAGGTCAGCCCCAGCATTTT. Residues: CASSIGQGAGQPQHF.

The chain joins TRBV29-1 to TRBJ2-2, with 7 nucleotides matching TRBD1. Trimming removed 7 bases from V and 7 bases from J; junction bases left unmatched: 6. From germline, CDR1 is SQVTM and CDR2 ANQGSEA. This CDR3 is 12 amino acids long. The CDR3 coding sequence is TGCAGCGCCCACAGGGGCGTCGGGGAGCTGTTTTTT. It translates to CSAHRGVGELFF.

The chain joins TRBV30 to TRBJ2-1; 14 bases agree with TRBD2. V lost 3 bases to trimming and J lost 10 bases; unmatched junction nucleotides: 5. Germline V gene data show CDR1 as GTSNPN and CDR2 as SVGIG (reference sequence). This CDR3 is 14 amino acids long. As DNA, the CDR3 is TGTGCCTGGAGGACTAGCGGGAGGGGGAAGGAGCAGTTCTTC. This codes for CAWRTSGRGKEQFF.

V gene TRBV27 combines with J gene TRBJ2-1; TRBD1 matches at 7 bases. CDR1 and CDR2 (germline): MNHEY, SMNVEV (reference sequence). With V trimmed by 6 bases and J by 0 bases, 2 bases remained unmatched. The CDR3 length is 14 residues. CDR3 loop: CASRTGYSYNEQFF. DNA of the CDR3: TGTGCCAGCAGGACAGGGTACTCCTACAATGAGCAGTTCTTC.

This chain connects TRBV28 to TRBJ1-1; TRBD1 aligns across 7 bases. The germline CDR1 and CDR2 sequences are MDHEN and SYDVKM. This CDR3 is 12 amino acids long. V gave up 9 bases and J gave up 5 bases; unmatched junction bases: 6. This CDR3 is CASMTGKTEAFF. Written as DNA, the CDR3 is TGTGCCAGTATGACAGGGAAAACTGAAGCTTTCTTT.

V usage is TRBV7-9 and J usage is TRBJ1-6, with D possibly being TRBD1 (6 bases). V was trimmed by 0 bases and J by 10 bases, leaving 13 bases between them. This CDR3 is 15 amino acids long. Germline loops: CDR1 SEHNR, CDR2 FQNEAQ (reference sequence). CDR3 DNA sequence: TGTGCCAGCAGCTTAGCAGCAGGGGCAGCGTCACCCCTCCACTTT. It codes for CASSLAAGAASPLHF.

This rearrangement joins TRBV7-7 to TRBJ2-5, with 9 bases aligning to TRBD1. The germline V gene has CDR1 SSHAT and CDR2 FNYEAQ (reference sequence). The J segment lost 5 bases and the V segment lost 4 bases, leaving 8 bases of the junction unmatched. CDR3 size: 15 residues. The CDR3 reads CASSSDRGIGETQYF. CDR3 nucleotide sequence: TGTGCCAGCAGCTCGGACAGGGGTATCGGGGAGACCCAGTACTTC.

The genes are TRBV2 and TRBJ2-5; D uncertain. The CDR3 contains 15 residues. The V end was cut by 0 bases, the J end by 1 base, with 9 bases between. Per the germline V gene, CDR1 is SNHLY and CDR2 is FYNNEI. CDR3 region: CASSEAVVLQETQYF. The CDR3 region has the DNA TGTGCCAGCAGTGAAGCGGTCGTACTCCAAGAGACCCAGTACTTC.

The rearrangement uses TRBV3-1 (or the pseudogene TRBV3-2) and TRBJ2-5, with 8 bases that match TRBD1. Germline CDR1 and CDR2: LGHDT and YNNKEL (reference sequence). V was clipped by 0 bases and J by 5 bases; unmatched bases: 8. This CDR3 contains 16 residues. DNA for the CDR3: TGTGCCAGCAGCCAAGAGGGACAGGCTACGGGGGAGACCCAGTACTTC. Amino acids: CASSQEGQATGETQYF.

The CDR3 region is CASRDNRVSGNTIYF. CDR3 sequence (DNA): TGTGCCAGCAGGGATAACAGGGTCTCTGGAAACACCATATATTTT. This chain uses TRBV27 with TRBJ1-3; maybe TRBD1 (6 bases). Germline V gives CDR1 MNHEY, CDR2 SMNVEV (reference sequence). The CDR3 contains 15 residues. V lost 6 bases and J 0 bases, leaving 12 bases between the germline ends.

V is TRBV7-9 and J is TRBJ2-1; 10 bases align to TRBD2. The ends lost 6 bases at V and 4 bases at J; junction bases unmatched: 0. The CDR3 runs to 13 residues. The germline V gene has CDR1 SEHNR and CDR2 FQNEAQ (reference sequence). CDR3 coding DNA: TGTGCCAGCAGACTAGCGGGGTACAATGAGCAGTTCTTC. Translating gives CASRLAGYNEQFF.

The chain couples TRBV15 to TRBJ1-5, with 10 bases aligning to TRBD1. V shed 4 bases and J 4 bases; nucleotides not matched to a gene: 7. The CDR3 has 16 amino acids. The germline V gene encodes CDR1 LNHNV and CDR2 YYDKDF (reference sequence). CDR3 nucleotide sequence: TGTGCCACCAGCATGGGACAGGGGAGAAGGAATCAGCCCCAGCATTTT. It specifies CATSMGQGRRNQPQHF.

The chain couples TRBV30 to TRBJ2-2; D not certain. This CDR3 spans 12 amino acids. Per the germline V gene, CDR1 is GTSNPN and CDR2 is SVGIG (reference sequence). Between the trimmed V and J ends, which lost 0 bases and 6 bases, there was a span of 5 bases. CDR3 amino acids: CAWSVGSGELFF. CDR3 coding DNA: TGTGCCTGGAGTGTGGGCTCCGGGGAGCTGTTTTTT.

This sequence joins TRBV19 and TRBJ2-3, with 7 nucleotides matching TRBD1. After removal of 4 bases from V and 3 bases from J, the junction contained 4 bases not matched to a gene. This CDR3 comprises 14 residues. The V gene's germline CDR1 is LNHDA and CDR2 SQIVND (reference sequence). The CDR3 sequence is CASSRQGWTDTQYF. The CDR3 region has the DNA TGTGCCAGTAGTAGACAGGGTTGGACAGATACGCAGTATTTT.

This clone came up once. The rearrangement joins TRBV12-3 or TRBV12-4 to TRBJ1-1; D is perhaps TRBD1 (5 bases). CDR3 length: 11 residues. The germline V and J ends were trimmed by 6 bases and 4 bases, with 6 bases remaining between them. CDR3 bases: TGTGCCAGCAGCAGGGCCACTGAAGCTTTCTTT. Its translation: CASSRATEAFF.

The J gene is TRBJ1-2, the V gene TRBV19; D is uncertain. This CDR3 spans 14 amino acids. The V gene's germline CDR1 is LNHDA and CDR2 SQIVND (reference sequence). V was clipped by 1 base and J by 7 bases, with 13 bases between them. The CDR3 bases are TGTGCCAGTAGTATAGGCCTTAGCTACCTTGGCTACACCTTC. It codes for CASSIGLSYLGYTF.